This T cell receptor beta chain was obtained from a study of blood T cell repertoires in COVID-19. Participants had their cohort set by participant-reported clinical history. V was clipped by 3 bases and J by 5 bases; unmatched bases: 10. The CDR3 sequence is 16 residues long. In germline, CDR1 is SQVTM, CDR2 ANQGSEA. The method was immunoSEQ multiplex PCR; TCRdb's version includes in-frame clones alone and lacks a portion of them. The data contain over 350,000 clones, around 87% of them singletons. Sequenced: PBMCs or T cells enriched from blood (not recorded which). The chain employs TRBV29-1 and TRBJ1-2, with 12 bases matching TRBD1. The source of this sequence is a woman aged 50 to 65 who had recovered from COVID-19. The DNA for the CDR3 is TGCAGCGTTGAGAAGCGGGACAGGGGGCGGGAGTATGGCTACACCTTC. Protein product: CSVEKRDRGREYGYTF. Filled out from reference TRBV29-1 and TRBJ1-2, the complete variable domain reads SAVISQKPSRDICQRGTSLTIQCQVDSQVTMMFWYRQQPGQSLTLIATANQGSEATYESGFVIDKFPISRPNLTFSTLTVSNMSPEDSSIYLCSVEKRDRGREYGYTFGSGTRLTVV.